This T cell receptor beta chain is from a study of tumor-infiltrating lymphocytes in primary liver carcinoma. Whole-study context: Those enrolled were patients of both sexes, who were aged 30 to 69 years.

Using a constant-region primer together with ProtoScript II reverse transcriptase, TCR beta cDNA was made from 500 ng of total RNA. It was through three nested multiplex PCR rounds of slightly modified ARM-PCR that TCR beta libraries arose. Running around 9 cycles apiece, the first two PCR rounds relied on TRBV1-TRBV30 forward primers together with a C-beta reverse primer. TCRdb used MiXCR to reprocess the multiplex PCR reads, holding one entry per CDR3 protein. The table shows about 50,000 distinct CDR3 sequences, with over 75% occurring only once. CDR3 length: 13 residues. Germline values: CDR1 MNHEY, CDR2 SVGEGT. The source material, roughly 20-31 mg of unsorted bulk tissue, was used to co-extract RNA and DNA. Those patients suffered from chronic HBV infection and were treatment-naive. About this clonotype itself: Relative to the germline gene, one junction end is altered; a read error may explain this.

The source is a man aged 35-49 years with primary liver carcinoma and hepatitis B virus infection. The sequencing sample was made of liver tumor tissue from sampling region 5. Subset described: tumor region T5, tumor centre. This chain uses TRBV6-2 or TRBV6-3 with TRBJ2-7, with D possibly matching TRBD2 (5 bases). The CDR3 loop is CASSYVSEYELYF. As DNA, the CDR3 is TGTGCCAGCAGTTACGTTAGCGAATACGAGCTGTACTTC.